The sequence of this T cell receptor beta chain was determined in a study of TIL therapy for anti-PD-1-resistant metastatic lung cancer. Study background: Tumors were harvested before any PD-1/PD-L1 blockade.

Time point meaning: pre-treatment sample, taken before nivolumab and TIL therapy. This CDR3 is 16 amino acids long. CDR1 and CDR2 from the germline V gene are MGHRA and YSYEKL. V shed 0 bases and J 2 bases; nucleotides not matched to a gene: 3. The immunoSEQ assay was v3. Each library reached some 2 million read pairs, or about 5-6 million at deep level. Some clones are missing from TCRdb's copy, which holds only in-frame ones; the method was immunoSEQ multiplex PCR. The table shows under 20,000 clones, with approximately 79% occurring only once. The sample here was blood, taken at baseline. The sequence was collected from a person between 25 and 79 years old with non-small cell lung cancer. The chain links TRBV4-1 to TRBJ2-3; TRBD1 aligns across 9 bases. The chain's CDR3 is CASSQEQGAPTDTQYF. CDR3 DNA: TGCGCCAGCAGCCAAGAACAGGGGGCCCCCACAGATACGCAGTATTTT.